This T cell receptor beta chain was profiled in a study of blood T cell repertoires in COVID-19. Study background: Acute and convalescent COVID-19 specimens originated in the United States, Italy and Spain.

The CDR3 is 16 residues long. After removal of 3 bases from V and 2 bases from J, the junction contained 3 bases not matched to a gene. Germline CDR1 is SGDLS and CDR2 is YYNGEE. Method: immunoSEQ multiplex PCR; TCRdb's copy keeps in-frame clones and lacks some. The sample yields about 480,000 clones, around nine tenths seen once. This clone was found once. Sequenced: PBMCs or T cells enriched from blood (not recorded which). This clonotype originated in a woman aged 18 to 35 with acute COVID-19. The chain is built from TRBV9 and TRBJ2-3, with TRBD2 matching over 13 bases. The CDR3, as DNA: TGTGCCAGCAGCGCGACTAGCGGGGGGATCACAGATACGCAGTATTTT. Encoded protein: CASSATSGGITDTQYF.